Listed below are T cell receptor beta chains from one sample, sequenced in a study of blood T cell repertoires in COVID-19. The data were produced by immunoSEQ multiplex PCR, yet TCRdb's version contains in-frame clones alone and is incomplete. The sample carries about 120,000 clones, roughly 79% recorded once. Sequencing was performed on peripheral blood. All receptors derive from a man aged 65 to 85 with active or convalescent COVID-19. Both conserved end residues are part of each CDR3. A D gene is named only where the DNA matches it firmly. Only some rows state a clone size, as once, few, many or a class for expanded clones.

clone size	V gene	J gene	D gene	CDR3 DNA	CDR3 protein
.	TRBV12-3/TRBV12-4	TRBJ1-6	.	TGTGCCAGCACCAAGGGGTTCTCACCCCTCCACTTT	CASTKGFSPLHF
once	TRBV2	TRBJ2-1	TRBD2	TGTGCCAGCAGTACAAGCCGGACTAGCGGGACGGGTGAGCAGTTCTTC	CASSTSRTSGTGEQFF
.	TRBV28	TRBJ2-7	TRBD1	TGTGCCAGCAGTTTGCCGGGACAGGGTACCAACGAGCAGTACTTC	CASSLPGQGTNEQYF
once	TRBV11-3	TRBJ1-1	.	TGTGCCAGCAGCTTGCGAGGACTCGGCACTGAAGCTTTCTTT	CASSLRGLGTEAFF
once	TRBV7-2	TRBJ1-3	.	TGTGCCAGCAGCCCCCCTGGGGGCCGTGGAAACACCATATATTTT	CASSPPGGRGNTIYF
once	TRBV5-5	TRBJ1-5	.	TGTGCCAGCAGCTTGGCGGGGGGTCAGCCCCAGCATTTT	CASSLAGGQPQHF
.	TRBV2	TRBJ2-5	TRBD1	TGTGCCAGCAGTGGGGGACAGCCAAAAGAGACCCAGTACTTC	CASSGGQPKETQYF
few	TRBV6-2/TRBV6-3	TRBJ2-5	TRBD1	TGTGCCAGCAGTTACGCCCACGGACAGGGGACCGAGACCCAGTACTTC	CASSYAHGQGTETQYF
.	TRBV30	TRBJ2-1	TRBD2	TGTGCCTGGAGGACCATCCGGGGGGGCATGGATGAGCAGTTCTTC	CAWRTIRGGMDEQFF
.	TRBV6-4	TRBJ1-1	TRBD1	TGTGCCAGCAGAGTTGTGGACAGGACGGGGACTGAAGCTTTCTTT	CASRVVDRTGTEAFF
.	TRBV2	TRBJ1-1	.	TGTGCCAGCTCAACAACAGGTCGCACTGAAGCTTTCTTT	CASSTTGRTEAFF
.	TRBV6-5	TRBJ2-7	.	TGTGCCAGCAGGCCCGGGAGAGACGGCGACGAGCAGTACTTC	CASRPGRDGDEQYF
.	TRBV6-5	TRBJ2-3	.	TGTGCCAGCAGTTACTCCCAGGGCCGGGGCACAGATACGCAGTATTTT	CASSYSQGRGTDTQYF
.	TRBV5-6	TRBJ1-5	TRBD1	TGTGCCAGCAGCGCAACGGGACAGGGCTTTAATAGCAATCAGCCCCAGCATTTT	CASSATGQGFNSNQPQHF
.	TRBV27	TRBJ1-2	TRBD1	TGTGCCAGCAGCCCTGGACAGGGGAATGGCTACACCTTC	CASSPGQGNGYTF